These 22 T cell receptor beta chains share one sample of origin, sequenced in a study of identical twins. TCRdb re-analysed the 5' RACE reads in MiXCR, keeping a single row per CDR3 protein. The sample has around 550,000 distinct CDR3 sequences; approximately 14% are singletons. These data also formed part of another study, on yellow fever vaccine responses in identical twins.

Material for sequencing was CD4+ T cells sorted from blood. The receptors were gathered from a young woman in good health.

The chain carries TRBV24-1 and TRBJ2-5; 10 nucleotides align to TRBD2. V was pared by 10 bases and J by 5 bases, with 12 bases of the junction left unmatched. The germline V gene encodes CDR1 KGHDR and CDR2 SFDVKD. The CDR3 sequence is 15 residues long. CDR3 coding DNA: TGTGCCACGAAGGGGGCTAGCGGGAGCAGGGAGACCCAGTACTTC. Translating it yields CATKGASGSRETQYF.

The table lists this clonotype with a few counts. CDR3 protein: CASSPPARNTGELFF. The CDR3 bases are TGTGCCAGCTCACCACCGGCTCGGAACACCGGGGAGCTGTTTTTT. The chain couples TRBV18 to TRBJ2-2; D not resolved. Germline V gene data show CDR1 as KGHSH and CDR2 as LQKENI. V was clipped by 0 bases and J by 1 base, with 6 bases between them. The CDR3 runs to 15 residues.

The CDR3 DNA sequence: TGCAGTGCTCCCCTCCAGGGTTACTATGGCTACACCTTC. It encodes CSAPLQGYYGYTF. The rearrangement joins TRBV20-1 to TRBJ1-2, with TRBD1 as a possible D gene (5 bases). The V end lost 5 bases, the J end lost 3 bases, and 13 bases lay between the germline ends. CDR1 is DFQATT and CDR2 is SNEGSKA in the germline V gene (reference sequence). This CDR3 has 13 amino acids.

The chain uses TRBV18 and TRBJ1-5; 9 bases match TRBD1. The CDR3 has 18 residues. Germline V gene data show CDR1 as KGHSH and CDR2 as LQKENI. V shed 1 base and J 0 bases; nucleotides not matched to a gene: 7. CDR3 sequence (DNA): TGTGCCAGCTCACCACTTCGGACAGGGGTGGGTAGCAATCAGCCCCAGCATTTT. Encoded protein: CASSPLRTGVGSNQPQHF.

This clonotype was detected only a few times. V is TRBV28 and J is TRBJ1-1; the match to TRBD1 covers 7 bases. Germline V gives CDR1 MDHEN, CDR2 SYDVKM. This CDR3 is 16 amino acids long. V trimming: 2 bases; J trimming: 1 base; junction bases outside the gene matches: 7. The CDR3 bases are TGTGCCAGCAGTTTACCCTACAGGGGCCGGAACACTGAAGCTTTCTTT. This gives the protein CASSLPYRGRNTEAFF.

This clonotype was recorded at least ten times. This sequence joins TRBV3-1 and TRBJ2-1, with no clear D. V was shortened by 1 base and J by 5 bases, with 12 bases between the two germline ends. This CDR3 has 15 residues. Germline V gene data show CDR1 as LGHDT and CDR2 as YNNKEL (reference sequence). In nucleotides, the CDR3 is TGTGCCAGCAGCCAAGCCCCACTACTCGACAATGAGCAGTTCTTC. Encoded protein: CASSQAPLLDNEQFF.

The chain is built from TRBV7-2 and TRBJ2-7; D unresolved. Germline V gene lookup returns CDR1 SGHTA and CDR2 FQGNSA. Trimming cost V 2 bases and J 2 bases, with 10 bases left between them. This CDR3 contains 14 residues. The CDR3 DNA sequence: TGTGCCAGCAGCTTATGGGTTGGGACCTACGAGCAGTACTTC. It specifies CASSLWVGTYEQYF.

The chain links TRBV3-1 to TRBJ2-2; 12 bases are a match to TRBD1. In germline, CDR1 is LGHDT, CDR2 YNNKEL (reference sequence). This CDR3 is 17 amino acids long. Trimming cost V 4 bases and J 1 base; bases outside gene matches: 4. In DNA, the CDR3 is TGTGCCAGCAGCCCCGGGACAGGGGGCCGGAACACCGGGGAGCTGTTTTTT. It yields the protein CASSPGTGGRNTGELFF. Together with reference TRBV3-1 and TRBJ2-2, the CDR3 gives the full variable domain: DTAVSQTPKYLVTQMGNDKSIKCEQNLGHDTMYWYKQDSKKFLKIMFSYNNKELIINETVPNRFSPKSPDKAHLNLHINSLELGDSAVYFCASSPGTGGRNTGELFFGEGSRLTVL.

In this sample, this clonotype turned up a few times. This sequence joins TRBV10-3 and TRBJ2-5, with 7 positions matching TRBD2. Looked up from germline, CDR1 is ENHRY and CDR2 is SYGVKD. J lost 5 bases, V lost 10 bases, and 10 bases had no gene match. CDR3 length equals 13 residues. The CDR3 loop reads CATTPGGGETQYF. CDR3 in DNA: TGTGCCACCACCCCCGGGGGAGGGGAGACCCAGTACTTC.

The chain has TRBV6-1 and TRBJ2-1, with 7 bases identical to TRBD2. The V and J ends lost 1 base and 10 bases, in that order; junction bases with no gene match: 7. The CDR3 is made up of 14 amino acids. Germline V gene lookup returns CDR1 MNHNS and CDR2 SASEGT. CDR3 nucleotides: TGTGCCAGCAGTGAAGTCCTAGCGGAGAGGGAGCAGTTCTTC. This gives the protein CASSEVLAEREQFF.

The chain has TRBV20-1 and TRBJ1-5; TRBD1 matches 9 bases. V gave up 4 bases and J gave up 3 bases; unmatched junction bases: 7. The germline V gene has CDR1 DFQATT and CDR2 SNEGSKA (reference sequence). This CDR3 spans 15 amino acids. The CDR3 nucleotides read TGCAGTGCTATCCCGACAGGGGGTAACAATCAGCCCCAGCATTTT. It codes for CSAIPTGGNNQPQHF.

The V call is TRBV4-2, the J call TRBJ2-2; no clear D. Germline CDR1 and CDR2: LGHNA and YNFKEQ. The germline V and J ends were trimmed by 0 bases and 14 bases, with 19 bases remaining between them. This CDR3 has 15 amino acids. The CDR3 loop reads CASSQEALGISRLFF. DNA of the CDR3: TGTGCCAGCAGCCAAGAAGCCCTTGGAATATCGCGTCTGTTTTTT.

The chain joins TRBV3-1 to TRBJ2-7; D gene uncertain. Trimming took 2 bases from V and 0 from J, leaving 5 bases between them. This CDR3 is 13 amino acids long. The germline V gene has CDR1 LGHDT and CDR2 YNNKEL (reference sequence). The CDR3 loop is CASSQFRSYEQYF. CDR3 coding DNA: TGTGCCAGCAGCCAATTCCGCTCCTACGAGCAGTACTTC.

The CDR3 DNA reads TGCAGTGCTAGACTAGCGGGAGTAGAAACGCAGCATTTT. It translates to CSARLAGVETQHF. The chain recombines TRBV20-1 with TRBJ2-3, with D uncertain. The end of the DNA is better explained by TRBJ1-5, so the J call may be wrong. Looked up from germline, CDR1 is DFQATT and CDR2 is SNEGSKA (reference sequence). This CDR3 has 13 residues.

This clonotype was detected only a few times. This chain connects TRBV4-1 to TRBJ1-2; D gene ambiguous. The CDR3 spans 15 residues. Germline V gene sequence: CDR1 MGHRA, CDR2 YSYEKL. Trimming stripped 0 bases from V and 8 bases from J, with 16 bases between. In nucleotides, the CDR3 is TGCGCCAGCAGCCAAGATCCGGGTCTGCGTACGGGCTACACCTTC. This gives the protein CASSQDPGLRTGYTF.

This clonotype was detected many times. The chain employs TRBV10-3 and TRBJ2-7; the match to TRBD1 covers 10 bases. Trimming removed 4 bases from V and 4 bases from J; junction bases left unmatched: 1. CDR1 and CDR2 from the germline V gene are ENHRY and SYGVKD. The CDR3 has 13 residues. CDR3 region: CAISGGQGYEQYV. CDR3 bases: TGTGCCATCAGTGGGGGACAGGGGTACGAGCAGTACGTC.

This clonotype has more than one count but fewer than ten. The chain employs TRBV28 and TRBJ1-5, with TRBD1 as a possible D gene (6 bases). The CDR3 runs to 15 residues. In germline, CDR1 is MDHEN, CDR2 SYDVKM. V was shortened by 4 bases and J by 5 bases, with 15 bases between the two germline ends. The CDR3 reads CASSSAGAGDQPQHF. CDR3 DNA sequence: TGTGCCAGCAGTTCTGCGGGGGCTGGGGATCAGCCCCAGCATTTT.

The chain is built from TRBV20-1 and TRBJ2-4, with D possibly matching TRBD2 (6 bases). CDR3 length: 16 residues. Trimming took 2 bases from V and 1 from J, leaving 15 bases between them. Germline V gene sequence: CDR1 DFQATT, CDR2 SNEGSKA (reference sequence). Written as DNA, the CDR3 is TGCAGTGCTAGAAGAGGGGAGGAGGTGGCCAAAAACATTCAGTACTTC. Translated, it gives CSARRGEEVAKNIQYF.

This clonotype has just a few counts. The chain is built from TRBV20-1 and TRBJ1-1, with a tentative D call TRBD1 (5 bases). CDR1 is DFQATT, CDR2 SNEGSKA, per germline (reference sequence). The CDR3 runs to 16 residues. V gave up 6 bases and J gave up 0 bases, with 20 bases separating them. The CDR3 protein is CSALGRGNIMNTEAFF. The DNA of the CDR3 is TGCAGTGCCCTGGGAAGGGGAAACATCATGAACACTGAAGCTTTCTTT.

The chain couples TRBV5-1 to TRBJ2-1; no clear D gene. The germline gives CDR1 SGHRS, CDR2 YFSETQ. The CDR3 has 13 amino acids. The V and J ends lost 4 bases and 7 bases respectively, with 12 bases between them. The CDR3 DNA follows: TGCGCCAGCAGCCACTCGAACCCTAATGAGCAGTTCTTC. Its protein is CASSHSNPNEQFF. Full variable domain (rest looked up from reference TRBV5-1 and TRBJ2-1): KAGVTQTPRYLIKTRGQQVTLSCSPISGHRSVSWYQQTPGQGLQFLFEYFSETQRNKGNFPGRFSGRQFSNSRSEMNVSTLELGDSALYLCASSHSNPNEQFFGPGTRLTVL.

The chain joins TRBV6-6 to TRBJ1-5; TRBD1 matches at 8 bases. This CDR3 has 12 residues. V was clipped by 6 bases and J by 5 bases; unmatched bases: 0. Per the germline V gene, CDR1 is MNHNY and CDR2 is SVGAGI (reference sequence). CDR3 DNA sequence: TGTGCCAGCAGACAGGGGGATCAGCCCCAGCATTTT. Translated: CASRQGDQPQHF.

In its sample, this clonotype was seen a few times. The chain combines TRBV12-3 or TRBV12-4 with TRBJ2-4, with D perhaps matching TRBD1 (7 bases). The germline V and J ends were trimmed by 6 bases and 0 bases, with 15 bases remaining between them. This CDR3 comprises 16 residues. CDR3 DNA sequence: TGTGCCAGCAGCCCGGAGGGGGCAAAAGCCAAAAACATTCAGTACTTC. Protein product: CASSPEGAKAKNIQYF.